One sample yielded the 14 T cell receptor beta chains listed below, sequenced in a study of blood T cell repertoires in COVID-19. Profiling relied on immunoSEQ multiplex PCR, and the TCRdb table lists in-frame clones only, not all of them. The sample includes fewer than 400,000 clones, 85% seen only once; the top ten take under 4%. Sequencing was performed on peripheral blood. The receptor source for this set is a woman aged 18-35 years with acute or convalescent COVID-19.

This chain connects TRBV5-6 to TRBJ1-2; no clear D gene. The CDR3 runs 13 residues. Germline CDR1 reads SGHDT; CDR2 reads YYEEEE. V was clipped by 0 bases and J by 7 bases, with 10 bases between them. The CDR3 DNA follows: TGTGCCAGCAGCTTGGAACGCAGTGGTGGCTACACCTTC. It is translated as CASSLERSGGYTF.

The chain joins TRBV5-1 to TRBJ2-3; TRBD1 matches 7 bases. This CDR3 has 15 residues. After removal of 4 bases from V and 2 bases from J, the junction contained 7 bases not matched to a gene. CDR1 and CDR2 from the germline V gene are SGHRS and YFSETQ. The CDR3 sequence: CASSQGGEVTDTQYF. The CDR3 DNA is TGCGCCAGCAGCCAAGGGGGCGAGGTCACAGATACGCAGTATTTT.

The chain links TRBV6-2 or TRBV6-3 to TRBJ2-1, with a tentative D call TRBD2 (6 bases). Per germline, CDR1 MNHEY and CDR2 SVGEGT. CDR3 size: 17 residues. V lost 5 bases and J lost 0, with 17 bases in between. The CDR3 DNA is TGTGCCAGCAGTGGGCTAATGGCTAGCGACTCCTACAATGAGCAGTTCTTC. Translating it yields CASSGLMASDSYNEQFF.

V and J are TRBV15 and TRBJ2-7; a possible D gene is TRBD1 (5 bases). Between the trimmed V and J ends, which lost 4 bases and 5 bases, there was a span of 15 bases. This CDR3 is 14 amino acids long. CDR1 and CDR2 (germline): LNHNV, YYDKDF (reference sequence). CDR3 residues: CATSMGQASDEQYF. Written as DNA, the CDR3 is TGTGCCACCAGCATGGGGCAGGCGTCGGACGAGCAGTACTTC.

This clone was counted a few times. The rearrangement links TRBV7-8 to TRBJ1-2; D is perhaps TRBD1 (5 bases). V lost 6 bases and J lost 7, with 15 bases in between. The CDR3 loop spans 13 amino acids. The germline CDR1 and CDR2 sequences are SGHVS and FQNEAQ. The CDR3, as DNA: TGTGCCAGCAGTTCTTCAGGGATCTCTGGCTACACCTTC. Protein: CASSSSGISGYTF.

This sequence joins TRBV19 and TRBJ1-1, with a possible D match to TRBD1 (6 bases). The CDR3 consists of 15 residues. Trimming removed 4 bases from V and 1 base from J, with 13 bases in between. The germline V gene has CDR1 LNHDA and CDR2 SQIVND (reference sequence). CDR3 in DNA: TGTGCCAGTAGTACTCTACAGGGCACGAACACTGAAGCTTTCTTT. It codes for CASSTLQGTNTEAFF.

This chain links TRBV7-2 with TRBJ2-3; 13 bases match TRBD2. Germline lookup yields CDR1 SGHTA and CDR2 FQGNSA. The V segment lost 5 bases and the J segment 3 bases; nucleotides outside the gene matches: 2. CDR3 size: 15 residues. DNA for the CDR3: TGTGCCAGCAGCAAGACTAGCGGGAGGACAGATACGCAGTATTTT. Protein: CASSKTSGRTDTQYF.

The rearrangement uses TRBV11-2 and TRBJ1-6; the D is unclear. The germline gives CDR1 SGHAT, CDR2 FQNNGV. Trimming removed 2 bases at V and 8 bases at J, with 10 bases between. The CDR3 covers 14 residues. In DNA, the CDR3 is TGTGCCAGCAGCTTACCGACTGATCATTCACCCCTCCACTTT. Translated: CASSLPTDHSPLHF.

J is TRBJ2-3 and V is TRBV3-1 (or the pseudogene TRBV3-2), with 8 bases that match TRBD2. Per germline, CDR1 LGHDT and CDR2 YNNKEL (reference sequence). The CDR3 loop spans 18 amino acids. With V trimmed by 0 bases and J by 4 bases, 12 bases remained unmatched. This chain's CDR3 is CASSQDGKRGGRADTQYF. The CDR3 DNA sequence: TGTGCCAGCAGCCAAGATGGTAAACGGGGGGGCCGGGCAGATACGCAGTATTTT.

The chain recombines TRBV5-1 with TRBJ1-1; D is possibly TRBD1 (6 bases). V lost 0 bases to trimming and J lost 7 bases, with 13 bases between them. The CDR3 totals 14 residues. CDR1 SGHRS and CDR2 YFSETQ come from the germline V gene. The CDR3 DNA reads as TGCGCCAGCAGCTTGGATGGGGGCGTCCGTGAAGCTTTCTTT. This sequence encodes CASSLDGGVREAFF.

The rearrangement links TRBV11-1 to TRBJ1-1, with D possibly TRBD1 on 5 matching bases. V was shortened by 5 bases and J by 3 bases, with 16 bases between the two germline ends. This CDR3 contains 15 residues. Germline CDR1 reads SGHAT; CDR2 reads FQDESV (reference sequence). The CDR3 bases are TGTGCCAGCAGCCTCAAAGGGATCAGGGACACTGAAGCTTTCTTT. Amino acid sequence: CASSLKGIRDTEAFF. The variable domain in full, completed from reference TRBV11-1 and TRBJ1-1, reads EAEVAQSPRYKITEKSQAVAFWCDPISGHATLYWYRQILGQGPELLVQFQDESVVDDSQLPKDRFSAERLKGVDSTLKIQPAELGDSAMYLCASSLKGIRDTEAFFGQGTRLTVV.

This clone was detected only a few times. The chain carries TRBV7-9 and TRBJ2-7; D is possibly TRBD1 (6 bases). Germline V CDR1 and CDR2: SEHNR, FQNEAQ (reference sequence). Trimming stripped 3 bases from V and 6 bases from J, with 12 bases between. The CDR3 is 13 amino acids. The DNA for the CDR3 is TGTGCCAGCAGCTTTGGAACAGGGTTCGAGCAGTACTTC. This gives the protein CASSFGTGFEQYF.

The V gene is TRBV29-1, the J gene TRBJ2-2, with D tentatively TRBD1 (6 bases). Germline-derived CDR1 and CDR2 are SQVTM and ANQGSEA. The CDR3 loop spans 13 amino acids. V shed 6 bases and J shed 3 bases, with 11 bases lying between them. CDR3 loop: CSVGQTYTGELFF. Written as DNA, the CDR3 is TGCAGCGTAGGACAGACCTACACCGGGGAGCTGTTTTTT.

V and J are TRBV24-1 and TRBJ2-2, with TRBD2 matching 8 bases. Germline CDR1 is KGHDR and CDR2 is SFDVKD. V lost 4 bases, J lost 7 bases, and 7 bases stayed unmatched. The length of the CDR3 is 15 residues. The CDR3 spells CATSDPGGPGGELFF. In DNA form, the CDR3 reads TGTGCCACCAGTGACCCGGGAGGGCCTGGCGGGGAGCTGTTTTTT.